This paragraph reports one T cell receptor beta chain. This entry is derived from a study of blood T cell repertoires in COVID-19. For the study at large: Specimens from acute and convalescent COVID-19 originated in the United States, Italy and Spain. PBMCs, B-cell-depleted T cells, or T cells were the source of the cDNA or gDNA that made up the material.

In the authors' workflow: Estimation of nucleated cell counts was performed using reference gene primer amplification. The repertoire was sequenced with immunoSEQ multiplex PCR; TCRdb's copy has only in-frame clones and lacks some. From that table come the V and J calls and clone size; the DNA was used to work out D and trimming. The data contain 120,000 to 150,000 clones, 80% to 90% of them singletons. Trimming cost V 3 bases and J 4 bases; bases outside gene matches: 7. There are 16 residues in the CDR3. Germline V gives CDR1 KGHSH, CDR2 LQKENI. The V and J genes are TRBV18 and TRBJ2-5; 11 nucleotides match TRBD2. This sequence was found in a man aged 60 to 75 with active or convalescent COVID-19. Sequencing was carried out using peripheral blood. The CDR3 is CASSPIAGGPGETQYF. CDR3 DNA sequence: TGTGCCAGCTCACCCATAGCGGGAGGGCCGGGAGAGACCCAGTACTTC.